The clone carrying this T cell receptor beta chain was recorded at least ten times. The data stem from a study of T cells in Graves' hyperthyroidism and ophthalmopathy. Uncontrolled infection, other autoimmune disease, pregnancy or lactation led to exclusion. The CDR3 consists of 15 residues. The germline V gene has CDR1 SGDLS and CDR2 YYNGEE. With 3 bases removed from V and 10 bases from J, the gap between germline ends came to 22 bases. What was amplified from RNA transcripts were TCR beta CDR3 regions. The HTBI primer set drove a first-round RT-PCR of the TCR CDR3. One entry per CDR3 protein results from TCRdb running MiXCR on the multiplex PCR reads. Here the sample spans roughly 570,000 distinct CDR3 sequences, around 45% being singletons.

This TCR was recovered from an adult woman with Graves' disease, either hyperthyroidism or ophthalmopathy (not recorded which). The sample taken for sequencing was peripheral blood or thyroid tissue (not recorded which). J is TRBJ1-2 and V is TRBV9; perhaps TRBD1 as D (6 bases). The CDR3 coding sequence is TGTGCCAGCAGCGGGGGGCCGGGACACAGGCTTGACTACACCTTC. Translating it yields CASSGGPGHRLDYTF.